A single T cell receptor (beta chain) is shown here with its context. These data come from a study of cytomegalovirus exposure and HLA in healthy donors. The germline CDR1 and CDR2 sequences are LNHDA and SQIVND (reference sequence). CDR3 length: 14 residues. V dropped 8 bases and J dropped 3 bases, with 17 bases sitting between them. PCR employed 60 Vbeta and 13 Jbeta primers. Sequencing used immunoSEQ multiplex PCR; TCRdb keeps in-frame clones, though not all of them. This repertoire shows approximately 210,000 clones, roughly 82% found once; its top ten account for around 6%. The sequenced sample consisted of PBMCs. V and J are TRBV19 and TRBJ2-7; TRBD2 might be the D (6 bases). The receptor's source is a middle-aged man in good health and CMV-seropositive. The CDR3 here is CASSPDYPVYEQYF. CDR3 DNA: TGTGCCAGTTCTCCGGACTACCCGGTCTACGAGCAGTACTTC. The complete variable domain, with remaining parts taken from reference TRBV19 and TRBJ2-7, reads DGGITQSPKYLFRKEGQNVTLSCEQNLNHDAMYWYRQDPGQGLRLIYYSQIVNDFQKGDIAEGYSVSREKKESFPLTVTSAQKNPTAFYLCASSPDYPVYEQYFGPGTRLTVT.